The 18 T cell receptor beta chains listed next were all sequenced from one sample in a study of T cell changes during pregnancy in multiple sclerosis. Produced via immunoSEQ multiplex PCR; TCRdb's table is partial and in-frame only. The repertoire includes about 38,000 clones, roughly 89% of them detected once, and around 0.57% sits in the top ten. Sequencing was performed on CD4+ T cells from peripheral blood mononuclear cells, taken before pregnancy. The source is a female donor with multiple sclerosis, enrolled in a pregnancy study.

CDR3: CASRRTGVTEAFF. The CDR3 DNA sequence: TGTGCCAGCAGGAGGACAGGGGTGACTGAAGCTTTCTTT. This chain joins TRBV28 and TRBJ1-1, with TRBD1 matching 9 bases. Per the germline V gene, CDR1 is MDHEN and CDR2 is SYDVKM. V gave up 6 bases and J gave up 5 bases; unmatched junction bases: 4. The CDR3 is 13 residues long.

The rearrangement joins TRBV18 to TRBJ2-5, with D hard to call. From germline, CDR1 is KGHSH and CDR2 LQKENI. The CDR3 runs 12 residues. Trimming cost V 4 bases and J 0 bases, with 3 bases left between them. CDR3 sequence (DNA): TGTGCCAGCTCACTCTACCAAGAGACCCAGTACTTC. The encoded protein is CASSLYQETQYF.

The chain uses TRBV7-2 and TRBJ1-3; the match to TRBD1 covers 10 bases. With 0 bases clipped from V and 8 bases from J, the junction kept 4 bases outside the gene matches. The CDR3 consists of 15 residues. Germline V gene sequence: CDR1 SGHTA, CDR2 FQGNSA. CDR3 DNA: TGTGCCAGCAGCTTAGCGGGACAGGGGACGCACACCATATATTTT. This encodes CASSLAGQGTHTIYF.

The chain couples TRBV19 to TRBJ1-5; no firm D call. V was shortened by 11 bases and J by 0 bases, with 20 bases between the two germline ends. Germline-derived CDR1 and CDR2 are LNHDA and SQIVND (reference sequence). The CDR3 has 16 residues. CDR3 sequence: CASRGGPRNSNQPQHF. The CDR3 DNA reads TGTGCCTCCCGGGGAGGGCCGAGGAATAGCAATCAGCCCCAGCATTTT.

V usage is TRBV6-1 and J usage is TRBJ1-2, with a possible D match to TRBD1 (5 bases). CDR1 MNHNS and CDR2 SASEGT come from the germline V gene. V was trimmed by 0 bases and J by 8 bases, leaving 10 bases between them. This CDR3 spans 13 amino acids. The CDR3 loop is CASSEAWGGGYTF. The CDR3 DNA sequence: TGTGCCAGCAGTGAAGCTTGGGGGGGAGGCTACACCTTC.

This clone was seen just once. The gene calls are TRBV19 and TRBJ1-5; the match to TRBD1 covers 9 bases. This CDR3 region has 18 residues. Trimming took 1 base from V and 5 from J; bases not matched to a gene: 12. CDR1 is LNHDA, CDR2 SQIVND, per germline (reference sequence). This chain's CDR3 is CASSIAYAAGQGDQPQHF. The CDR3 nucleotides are TGTGCCAGTAGTATAGCTTACGCCGCGGGACAGGGTGATCAGCCCCAGCATTTT.

Here the CDR3 reads CASSLYRGETQYF. The CDR3 bases are TGTGCCAGCAGTTTATACAGGGGAGAGACCCAGTACTTC. The rearrangement joins TRBV27 to TRBJ2-5, with 7 bases aligning to TRBD1. CDR3 length: 13 amino acids. Germline assignment: CDR1 MNHEY and CDR2 SMNVEV (reference sequence). With 1 base clipped from V and 4 bases from J, the junction kept 0 bases outside the gene matches.

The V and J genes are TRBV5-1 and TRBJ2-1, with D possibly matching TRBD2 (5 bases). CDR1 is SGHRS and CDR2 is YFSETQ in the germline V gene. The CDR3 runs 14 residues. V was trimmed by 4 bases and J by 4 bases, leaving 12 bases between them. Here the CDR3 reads CASSQQGSYNEQFF. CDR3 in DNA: TGCGCCAGCAGCCAACAAGGGAGTTACAATGAGCAGTTCTTC.

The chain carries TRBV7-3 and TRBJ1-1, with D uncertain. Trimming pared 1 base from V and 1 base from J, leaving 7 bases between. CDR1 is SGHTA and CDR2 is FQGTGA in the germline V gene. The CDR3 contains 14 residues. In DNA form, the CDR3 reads TGTGCCAGCAGCTTAAGAGCAGGGAACACTGAAGCTTTCTTT. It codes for CASSLRAGNTEAFF.

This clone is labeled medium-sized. CDR3 region: CASSGPTGTGLPRGNQPQHF. The CDR3 coding sequence is TGTGCCAGTAGTGGCCCGACCGGGACAGGGCTCCCCAGGGGCAATCAGCCCCAGCATTTT. The rearrangement links TRBV19 to TRBJ1-5; 9 bases are shared with TRBD1. The J segment lost 2 bases and the V segment lost 5 bases, leaving 19 bases of the junction unmatched. The length of the CDR3 is 20 residues. Germline V lookup: CDR1 LNHDA, CDR2 SQIVND (reference sequence).

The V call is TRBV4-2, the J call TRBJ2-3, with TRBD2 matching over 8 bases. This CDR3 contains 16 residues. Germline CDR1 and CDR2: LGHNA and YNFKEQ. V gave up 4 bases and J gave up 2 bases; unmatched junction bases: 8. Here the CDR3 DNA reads TGTGCCAGCAGCCTACGACTAGCGAGAACCACAGATACGCAGTATTTT. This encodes CASSLRLARTTDTQYF.

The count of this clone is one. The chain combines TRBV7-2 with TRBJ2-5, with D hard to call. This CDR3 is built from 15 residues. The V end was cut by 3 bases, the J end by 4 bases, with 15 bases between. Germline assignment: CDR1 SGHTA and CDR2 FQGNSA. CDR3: CASSFPPQAGETQYF. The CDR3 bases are TGTGCCAGCAGCTTCCCCCCCCAGGCAGGAGAGACCCAGTACTTC.

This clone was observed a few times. DNA of the CDR3: TGTGCCAGCAACCCGGGGGCTTTCTTT. Residues: CASNPGAFF. This chain joins TRBV6-4 and TRBJ1-1; D uncertain. V was clipped by 7 bases and J by 11 bases, with 8 bases between them. The CDR3 consists of 9 residues. Germline V gene lookup returns CDR1 MRHNA and CDR2 SNTAGT.

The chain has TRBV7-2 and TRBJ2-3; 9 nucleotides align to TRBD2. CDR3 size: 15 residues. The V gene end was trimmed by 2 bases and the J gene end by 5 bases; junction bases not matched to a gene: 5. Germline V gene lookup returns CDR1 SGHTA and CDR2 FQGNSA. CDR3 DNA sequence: TGTGCCAGCAGCTTACGGCGGGGGGGCCTAGATACGCAGTATTTT. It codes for CASSLRRGGLDTQYF.

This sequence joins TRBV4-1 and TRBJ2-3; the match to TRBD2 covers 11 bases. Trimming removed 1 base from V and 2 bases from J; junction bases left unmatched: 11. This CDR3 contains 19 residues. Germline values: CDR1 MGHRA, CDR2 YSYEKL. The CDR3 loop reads CASSQGRLAGGRPTDTQYF. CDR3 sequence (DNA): TGCGCCAGCAGCCAAGGGAGGCTAGCGGGGGGCCGCCCCACAGATACGCAGTATTTT.

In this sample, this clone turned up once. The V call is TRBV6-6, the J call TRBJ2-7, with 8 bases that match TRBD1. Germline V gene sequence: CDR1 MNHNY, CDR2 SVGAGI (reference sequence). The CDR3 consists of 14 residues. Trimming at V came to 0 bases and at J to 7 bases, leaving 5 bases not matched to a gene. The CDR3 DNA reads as TGTGCCAGCAGTTACTCGACAGGGGATAGAGAGCAGTACTTC. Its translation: CASSYSTGDREQYF.

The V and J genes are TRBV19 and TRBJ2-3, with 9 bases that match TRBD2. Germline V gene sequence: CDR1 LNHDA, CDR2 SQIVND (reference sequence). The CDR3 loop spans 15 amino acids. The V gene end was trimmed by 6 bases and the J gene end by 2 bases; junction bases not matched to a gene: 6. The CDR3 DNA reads TGTGCCAGTAGGAACATAGCGGGGGTCACAGATACGCAGTATTTT. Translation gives CASRNIAGVTDTQYF.

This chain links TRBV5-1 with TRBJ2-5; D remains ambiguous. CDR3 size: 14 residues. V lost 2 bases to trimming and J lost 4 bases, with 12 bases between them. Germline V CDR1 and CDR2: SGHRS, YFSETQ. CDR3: CASSFPSVTETQYF. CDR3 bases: TGCGCCAGCAGCTTCCCCAGCGTCACAGAGACCCAGTACTTC.